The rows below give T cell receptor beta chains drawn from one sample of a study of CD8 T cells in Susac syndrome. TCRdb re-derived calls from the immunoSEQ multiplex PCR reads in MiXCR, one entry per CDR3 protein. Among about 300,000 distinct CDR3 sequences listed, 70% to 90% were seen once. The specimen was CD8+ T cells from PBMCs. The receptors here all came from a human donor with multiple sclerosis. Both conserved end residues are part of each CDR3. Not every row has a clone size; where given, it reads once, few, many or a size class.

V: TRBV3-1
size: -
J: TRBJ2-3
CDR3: CASRPGQGAGTQYF

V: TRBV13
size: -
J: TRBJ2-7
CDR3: CASSFRGQLTEQYF

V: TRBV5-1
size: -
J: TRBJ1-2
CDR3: CASSLLRAYGYTF

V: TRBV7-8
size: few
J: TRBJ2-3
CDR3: CASSPESSTDTQYF

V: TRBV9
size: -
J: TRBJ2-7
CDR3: CASSVGTSGRNEQYF

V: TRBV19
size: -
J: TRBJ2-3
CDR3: CASSLTSTDTQYF

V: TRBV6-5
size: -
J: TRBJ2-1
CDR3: CASSYSNSGLFF

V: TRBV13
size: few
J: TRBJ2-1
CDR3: CASSFSGSSYNEQFF

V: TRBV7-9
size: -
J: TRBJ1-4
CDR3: CASSYRQGTNEKLFF

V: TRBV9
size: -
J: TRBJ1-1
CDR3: CASSAYAGQPDSAFF

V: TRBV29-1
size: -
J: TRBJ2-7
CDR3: CSALSYEQYF

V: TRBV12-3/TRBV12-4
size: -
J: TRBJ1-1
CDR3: CASSPQNRATEAFF

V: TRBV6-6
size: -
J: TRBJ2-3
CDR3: CASSYEGRSTDTQYF

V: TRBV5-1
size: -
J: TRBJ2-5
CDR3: CASSLARTYQGTQYF

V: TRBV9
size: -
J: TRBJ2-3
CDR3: CASSVVGHEADTQYF

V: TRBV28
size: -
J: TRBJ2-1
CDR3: CATSAGGTYNEQFF

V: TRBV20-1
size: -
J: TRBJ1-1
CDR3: CSASEEMNTEAFF

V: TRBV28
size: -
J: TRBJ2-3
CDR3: CASSLSSSKDTQYF

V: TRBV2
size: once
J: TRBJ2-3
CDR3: CASSWISPGGDTQYF

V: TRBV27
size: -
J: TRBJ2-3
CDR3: CASSKRTTSTDTQYF

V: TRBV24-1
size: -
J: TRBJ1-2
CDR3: CATSDPLSPLSGGDGYTF

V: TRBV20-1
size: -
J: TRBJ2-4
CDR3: CSAREIGLAKNIQYF

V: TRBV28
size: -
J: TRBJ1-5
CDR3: CASSDGSAFGNQPQHF

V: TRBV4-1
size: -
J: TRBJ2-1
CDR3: CASSQVGTGDYNEQFF

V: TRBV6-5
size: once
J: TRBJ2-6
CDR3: CASSYGPVLSGANVLTF

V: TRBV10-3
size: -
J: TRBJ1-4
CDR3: CAISEPGLTNEKLFF

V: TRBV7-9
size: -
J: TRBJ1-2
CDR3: CASSLPGTGNYGYTF

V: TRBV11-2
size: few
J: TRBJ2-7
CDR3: CASSQTFSDSYEQYF

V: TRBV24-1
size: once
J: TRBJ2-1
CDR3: CATDHYNEQFF

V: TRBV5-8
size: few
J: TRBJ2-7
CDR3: CASTGLDSYEQYF

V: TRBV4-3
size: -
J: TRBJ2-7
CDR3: CASSQGAAAYEQYF

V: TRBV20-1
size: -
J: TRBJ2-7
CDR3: CSAPGTDYEQYF

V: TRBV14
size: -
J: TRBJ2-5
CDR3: CASSTNRDFQGETQYF

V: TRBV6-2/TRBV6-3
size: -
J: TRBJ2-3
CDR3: CASSPPSGNTDTQYF

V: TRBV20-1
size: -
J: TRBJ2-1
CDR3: CSARDTTGRRWNEQFF

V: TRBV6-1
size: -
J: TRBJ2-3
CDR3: CASSSSGGTDTQYF

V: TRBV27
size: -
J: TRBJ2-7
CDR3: CASSLGQGIGYEQYF

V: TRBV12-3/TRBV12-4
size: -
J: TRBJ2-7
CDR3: CASSPMDVYEQYF

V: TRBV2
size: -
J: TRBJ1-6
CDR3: CASRPGTANNSPLHF

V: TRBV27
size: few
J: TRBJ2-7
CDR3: CASSLMFGTGSYEQYF

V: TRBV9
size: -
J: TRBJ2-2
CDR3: CASSRGAGLEATGELFF

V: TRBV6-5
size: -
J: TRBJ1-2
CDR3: CASSYSSADYGYTF

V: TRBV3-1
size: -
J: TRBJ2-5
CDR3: CASSPLIPSYREYQETQYF

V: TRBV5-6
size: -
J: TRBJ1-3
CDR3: CASSNSGTQMLSGNTIYF

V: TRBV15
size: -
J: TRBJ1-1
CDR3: CATGRDLDVNTEAFF

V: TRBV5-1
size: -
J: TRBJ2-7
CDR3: CASSSPPYEQYF

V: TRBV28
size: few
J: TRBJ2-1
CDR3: CASSLSLSSYNEQFF

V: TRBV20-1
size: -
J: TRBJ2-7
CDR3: CSASIGRVEAYF

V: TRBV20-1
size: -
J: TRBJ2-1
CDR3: CSASPTATYNEQFF

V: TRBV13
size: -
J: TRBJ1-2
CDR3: CASSRGYGHTF

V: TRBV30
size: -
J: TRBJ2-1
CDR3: CAWALQGIGNEQFF

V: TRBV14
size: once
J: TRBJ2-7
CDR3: CASSQDPPTSQFDEQYF

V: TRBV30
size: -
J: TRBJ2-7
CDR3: CAWGRGYSYEQYF

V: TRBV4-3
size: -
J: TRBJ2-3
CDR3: CASSQGVTGWNTQYF

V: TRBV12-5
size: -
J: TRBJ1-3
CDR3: CASALEGNTIYF

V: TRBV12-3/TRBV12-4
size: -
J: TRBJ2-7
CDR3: CASSSGTAFYEQYF

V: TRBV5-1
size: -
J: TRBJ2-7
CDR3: CASSSGQGADEQYF

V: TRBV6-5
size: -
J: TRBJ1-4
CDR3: CASSYEGSNEKLFF

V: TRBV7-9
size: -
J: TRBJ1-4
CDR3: CASSSVGKDRRNEKLFF

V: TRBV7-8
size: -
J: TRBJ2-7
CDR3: CASSSGLAGGRRDYEQYF